These 27 T cell receptor beta chains were sequenced from one sample in a study of cytomegalovirus exposure and HLA in healthy donors. The PCR ran on 60 Vbeta and 13 Jbeta primers. Profiling relied on immunoSEQ multiplex PCR, and the TCRdb table lists in-frame clones only, not all of them. The sample includes about 82,000 clones, around 85% of them seen just once. The sample comprised PBMCs. All receptors come from a human donor in good health.

The chain links TRBV6-5 to TRBJ1-1; 8 bases agree with TRBD1. This CDR3 region has 16 residues. Germline lookup yields CDR1 MNHEY and CDR2 SVGAGI. After removal of 0 bases from V and 7 bases from J, the junction contained 10 bases not matched to a gene. CDR3 sequence (DNA): TGTGCCAGCAGTTACTCGAGACGGACAGGGAGTGTTGAAGCTTTCTTT. As protein: CASSYSRRTGSVEAFF.

The V and J genes are TRBV6-1 and TRBJ1-2; no clear D gene. The V and J ends lost 4 bases and 8 bases respectively, with 20 bases between them. Germline-derived CDR1 and CDR2 are MNHNS and SASEGT. The CDR3 totals 15 residues. CDR3 amino acids: CASSVGGPTRKGYTF. The CDR3 DNA is TGTGCCAGCAGTGTGGGAGGACCGACCCGTAAAGGCTACACCTTC.

The genes are TRBV7-9 and TRBJ2-1, with 7 bases identical to TRBD2. With V trimmed by 3 bases and J by 2 bases, 7 bases remained unmatched. The CDR3 covers 16 residues. Germline-derived CDR1 and CDR2 are SEHNR and FQNEAQ (reference sequence). Written as DNA, the CDR3 is TGTGCCAGCAGCTTGAGCGGGGAACCTCCCTACAATGAGCAGTTCTTC. Translated, it gives CASSLSGEPPYNEQFF.

The chain combines TRBV4-1 with TRBJ1-5; weak D call: TRBD1 (5 bases). V lost 0 bases and J 7 bases, leaving 13 bases between the germline ends. Germline V gene lookup returns CDR1 MGHRA and CDR2 YSYEKL. The CDR3 covers 15 residues. The CDR3 region has the DNA TGCGCCAGCAGCCAAGATGACAGAATGTCCCAGCCCCAGCATTTT. Its protein is CASSQDDRMSQPQHF.

The V call is TRBV4-3, the J call TRBJ1-4; 12 bases are a match to TRBD1. The CDR3 length is 17 residues. The V segment lost 0 bases and the J segment 2 bases; nucleotides outside the gene matches: 1. Germline V gives CDR1 LGHNA, CDR2 YSLEER. The CDR3 here is CASSQDGTGGTNEKLFF. The CDR3 coding sequence is TGCGCCAGCAGCCAAGACGGGACAGGGGGCACTAATGAAAAACTGTTTTTT.

The chain has TRBV6-5 and TRBJ1-2; 7 bases fit TRBD1. V trimming: 5 bases; J trimming: 8 bases; junction bases outside the gene matches: 5. The CDR3 runs 12 residues. The germline CDR1 and CDR2 sequences are MNHEY and SVGAGI. The CDR3 DNA follows: TGTGCCAGCAGTACAGGGGAGTACGGCTACACCTTC. Encoded protein: CASSTGEYGYTF.

This clone came up once. The chain uses TRBV5-6 and TRBJ1-2, with a weak D call TRBD1 (5 bases). The CDR3 length is 11 residues. Trimming took off 4 bases at V and 14 bases at J, with 15 bases between the two ends. Germline CDR1 reads SGHDT; CDR2 reads YYEEEE. CDR3 in amino acids: CASSLTELETF. CDR3 DNA sequence: TGTGCCAGCAGCCTGACAGAGCTGGAAACCTTC.

This clone was recorded a few times. V is TRBV7-9 and J is TRBJ2-7, with 10 nucleotides matching TRBD1. V lost 5 bases to trimming and J lost 6 bases; unmatched junction nucleotides: 7. CDR3 length equals 14 residues. The germline V gene has CDR1 SEHNR and CDR2 FQNEAQ (reference sequence). CDR3 residues: CASSRPGQGIEQYF. The CDR3 region has the DNA TGTGCCAGCAGCCGCCCGGGACAGGGGATCGAGCAGTACTTC.

V and J are TRBV6-5 and TRBJ1-4; D gene uncertain. The CDR3 runs to 15 residues. V shed 6 bases and J shed 0 bases, with 11 bases lying between them. Germline CDR1 MNHEY, CDR2 SVGAGI. CDR3 sequence (DNA): TGTGCCAGCAGCCCGCGGGGTGCAACTAATGAAAAACTGTTTTTT. It is translated as CASSPRGATNEKLFF.

As for this clone: A read error may produce the germline difference seen at one junction end. The genes are TRBV6-5 and TRBJ1-2, with D unresolved. CDR3 length: 11 residues. The germline gives CDR1 MNHEY, CDR2 SVGAGI. This CDR3 is CASSSGFGYPF. DNA for the CDR3: TGTGCCAGCAGTTCCGGGTTTGGCTACCCCTTC.

V usage is TRBV9 and J usage is TRBJ2-5, with TRBD2 as a possible D gene (6 bases). The ends were cut back, 0 bases at V and 2 bases at J, with 11 bases in the middle. CDR1 and CDR2 from the germline V gene are SGDLS and YYNGEE. The CDR3 is made up of 15 amino acids. The CDR3: CASSVGGVRQETQYF. Written as DNA, the CDR3 is TGTGCCAGCAGCGTAGGGGGGGTGAGGCAAGAGACCCAGTACTTC.

The chain employs TRBV2 and TRBJ2-3, with TRBD2 matching over 8 bases. Germline lookup yields CDR1 SNHLY and CDR2 FYNNEI. Trimming cost V 3 bases and J 1 base; bases outside gene matches: 3. The CDR3 extends over 15 amino acids. CDR3 in amino acids: CASSEGSGGTDTQYF. The CDR3 DNA follows: TGTGCCAGCAGTGAGGGTAGCGGGGGCACAGATACGCAGTATTTT.

This clone occurred many times. J is TRBJ2-7 and V is TRBV29-1; the D is unclear. V dropped 4 bases and J dropped 5 bases, with 6 bases sitting between them. The CDR3 sequence is 10 residues long. From germline, CDR1 is SQVTM and CDR2 ANQGSEA. The CDR3 region has the DNA TGCAGCGTTGTCGTTAACGAGCAGTACTTC. Protein: CSVVVNEQYF.

This chain joins TRBV9 and TRBJ2-3; D is unresolved. The CDR3 has 14 residues. Germline lookup yields CDR1 SGDLS and CDR2 YYNGEE. The V end lost 4 bases, the J end lost 0 bases, and 9 bases lay between the germline ends. In nucleotides, the CDR3 is TGTGCCAGCAGCAGTAGCCGTAGCACAGATACGCAGTATTTT. Its translation is CASSSSRSTDTQYF.

The V gene is TRBV29-1, the J gene TRBJ2-7; TRBD1 aligns across 9 bases. Germline loops: CDR1 SQVTM, CDR2 ANQGSEA. The V segment lost 7 bases and the J segment 6 bases; nucleotides outside the gene matches: 10. This CDR3 contains 13 residues. This chain's CDR3 is CSAAGTGFSEQYF. Here the CDR3 DNA reads TGCAGCGCCGCCGGGACAGGGTTTTCCGAGCAGTACTTC.

This chain uses TRBV5-1 with TRBJ2-3, with 8 positions matching TRBD2. There are 18 residues in the CDR3. With 4 bases clipped from V and 0 bases from J, the junction kept 13 bases outside the gene matches. Germline V gene sequence: CDR1 SGHRS, CDR2 YFSETQ. CDR3 DNA: TGCGCCAGCAGCACATTTAGCGGGACCCCGACCAGCACAGATACGCAGTATTTT. Its translation is CASSTFSGTPTSTDTQYF.

CDR3 DNA sequence: TGTGCCAGCAGTGAATATCAGTCACCCCTCCACTTT. Translating it yields CASSEYQSPLHF. V usage is TRBV25-1 and J usage is TRBJ1-6; D not certain. Germline assignment: CDR1 MGHDK and CDR2 SYGVNS. Trimming took off 0 bases at V and 10 bases at J, with 4 bases between the two ends. The CDR3 sequence is 12 residues long.

In its sample, this clone was seen a few times. The V gene is TRBV10-3, the J gene TRBJ2-5; TRBD2 matches 12 bases. The CDR3 has 17 amino acids. Germline V gives CDR1 ENHRY, CDR2 SYGVKD. Trimming at V came to 0 bases and at J to 6 bases, leaving 8 bases not matched to a gene. CDR3 DNA: TGTGCCATCAGTGAGTCAGGTGCTAGCGGGAGGGGAAAGACCCAGTACTTC. This translates into CAISESGASGRGKTQYF.

This clone was counted a single time. The chain uses TRBV27 and TRBJ2-5, with 10 bases identical to TRBD2. After removal of 1 base from V and 4 bases from J, the junction contained 6 bases not matched to a gene. The CDR3 has 16 amino acids. CDR1 is MNHEY, CDR2 SMNVEV, per germline (reference sequence). CDR3 sequence: CASSLLVAGGPETQYF. The CDR3 bases are TGTGCCAGCAGTTTATTAGTAGCGGGGGGCCCAGAGACCCAGTACTTC.

The V call is TRBV7-9, the J call TRBJ1-1; no firm D call. The V gene's germline CDR1 is SEHNR and CDR2 FQNEAQ (reference sequence). V lost 3 bases and J 0 bases, leaving 5 bases between the germline ends. The CDR3 is made up of 13 amino acids. The CDR3 region has the DNA TGTGCCAGCAGCTTCTTAATGAACACTGAAGCTTTCTTT. It codes for CASSFLMNTEAFF.

The chain uses TRBV4-3 and TRBJ2-3; tentatively, D is TRBD1 (7 bases). The CDR3 covers 15 residues. Germline V gene data show CDR1 as LGHNA and CDR2 as YSLEER. V was clipped by 4 bases and J by 6 bases, with 17 bases between them. The CDR3, as DNA: TGCGCCAGCAGCCCCGGGGCAGGGGGGACCGATACGCAGTATTTT. This codes for CASSPGAGGTDTQYF.

The chain uses TRBV28 and TRBJ1-3, with D perhaps TRBD1 (5 bases). Between the trimmed V and J ends, which lost 5 bases and 4 bases, there was a span of 12 bases. Germline V gene lookup returns CDR1 MDHEN and CDR2 SYDVKM. The CDR3 is 14 amino acids. The CDR3 sequence is CASSPGGGGNTIYF. In nucleotides, the CDR3 is TGTGCCAGCAGTCCCGGGGGAGGGGGAAACACCATATATTTT.

V and J are TRBV19 and TRBJ1-5; perhaps TRBD1 as D (5 bases). Between the trimmed V and J ends, which lost 2 bases and 1 base, there was a span of 6 bases. In germline, CDR1 is LNHDA, CDR2 SQIVND (reference sequence). The CDR3 contains 14 residues. The CDR3 region is CASSIHRSNQPQHF. In DNA form, the CDR3 reads TGTGCCAGTAGTATACACAGGAGCAATCAGCCCCAGCATTTT.

This clone appeared once. The rearrangement uses TRBV6-1 and TRBJ1-2; 8 bases map to TRBD1. Germline CDR1 reads MNHNS; CDR2 reads SASEGT. The CDR3 has 15 residues. With V trimmed by 5 bases and J by 5 bases, 10 bases remained unmatched. The CDR3 nucleotides are TGTGCCAGCAGTTCCACCACCGGGACAGGTTATGGCTACACCTTC. It specifies CASSSTTGTGYGYTF.

The chain couples TRBV5-8 to TRBJ2-1; 15 bases are shared with TRBD2. J gave up 8 bases and V 2 bases, and 11 bases lay outside the gene matches. The CDR3 totals 18 residues. In germline, CDR1 is SGHTS, CDR2 YDEGEE. The CDR3 DNA is TGTGCCAGCAGCTTCGGACTAGCGGGGGGGCATCGGGGTGATGAGCAGTTCTTC. It translates to CASSFGLAGGHRGDEQFF.

This clone was counted a few times. V is TRBV6-1 and J is TRBJ1-1; D ambiguous. Germline V gene lookup returns CDR1 MNHNS and CDR2 SASEGT. V lost 6 bases to trimming and J lost 1 base, with 9 bases between them. This CDR3 contains 13 residues. CDR3 amino acids: CASSLSSNTEAFF. The CDR3 DNA reads as TGTGCCAGCAGCTTGAGTTCGAACACTGAAGCTTTCTTT.

The chain has TRBV19 and TRBJ1-2, with D possibly being TRBD1 (5 bases). CDR3 length: 15 amino acids. The germline V and J ends were trimmed by 3 bases and 7 bases, with 18 bases remaining between them. Germline CDR1 and CDR2: LNHDA and SQIVND (reference sequence). In DNA form, the CDR3 reads TGTGCCAGTAGTATCCTCACGCAGGGTGATGTTGGCTACACCTTC. This gives the protein CASSILTQGDVGYTF. Combining the CDR3 with reference TRBV19 and TRBJ1-2 gives the whole variable domain DGGITQSPKYLFRKEGQNVTLSCEQNLNHDAMYWYRQDPGQGLRLIYYSQIVNDFQKGDIAEGYSVSREKKESFPLTVTSAQKNPTAFYLCASSILTQGDVGYTFGSGTRLTVV.